The 18 T cell receptor beta chains in this list originate from one sample, sequenced in a study of blood T cell repertoires in COVID-19. TCRdb's table, derived via immunoSEQ multiplex PCR, lists solely in-frame clones and lacks some. The top ten hold 2.5% to 4% of the sample, which has more than 300,000 clones, around nine tenths seen once. Input material: peripheral blood. The receptors were gathered from a woman younger than 35 who had recovered from COVID-19.

The chain combines TRBV24-1 with TRBJ2-1, with D possibly matching TRBD1 (6 bases). V was clipped by 7 bases and J by 7 bases, with 16 bases between them. CDR3 size: 14 residues. Germline loops: CDR1 KGHDR, CDR2 SFDVKD. CDR3 residues: CATRKQGQGNEQFF. CDR3 nucleotide sequence: TGTGCCACCAGGAAACAGGGCCAAGGGAATGAGCAGTTCTTC.

The rearrangement links TRBV5-1 to TRBJ2-6; no definite D call. The CDR3 totals 13 residues. Trimming shortened V by 6 bases and J by 4 bases, and 8 bases separated the two germline ends. Germline CDR1 is SGHRS and CDR2 is YFSETQ. The CDR3 sequence is CASTEFGANVLTF. The CDR3 DNA is TGCGCCAGCACGGAGTTCGGGGCCAACGTCCTGACTTTC.

The genes are TRBV24-1 and TRBJ2-1; the D is unclear. The CDR3 is 17 amino acids. Germline V lookup: CDR1 KGHDR, CDR2 SFDVKD. V was trimmed by 3 bases and J by 1 base, leaving 15 bases between them. The CDR3 region has the DNA TGTGCCACCAGTGATCGGATACAGACACCGTCCTACAATGAGCAGTTCTTC. Its protein is CATSDRIQTPSYNEQFF.

The V and J genes are TRBV6-5 and TRBJ1-2, with 7 bases fitting TRBD1. Germline-derived CDR1 and CDR2 are MNHEY and SVGAGI. CDR3 size: 16 residues. Trimming at V came to 2 bases and at J to 4 bases, leaving 10 bases not matched to a gene. The CDR3 sequence: CASSYDGDREIYGYTF. For the CDR3, the DNA is TGTGCCAGCAGTTACGACGGGGACAGAGAGATCTATGGCTACACCTTC.

This chain connects TRBV11-3 to TRBJ1-1, with D unresolved. The CDR3 sequence is 13 residues long. CDR1 and CDR2 from the germline V gene are SGHNT and YENEEA. The ends were cut back, 6 bases at V and 4 bases at J, with 12 bases in the middle. The CDR3 DNA reads as TGTGCCAGCAGTTCGAGGCTTCCCACTGAAGCTTTCTTT. Its translation is CASSSRLPTEAFF.

The gene calls are TRBV6-5 and TRBJ1-5, with 7 bases lining up with TRBD1. The CDR3 has 13 amino acids. V trimming: 8 bases; J trimming: 3 bases; junction bases outside the gene matches: 4. Germline CDR1 reads MNHEY; CDR2 reads SVGAGI. The CDR3 loop reads CASQTGPNQPQHF. The CDR3 bases are TGTGCCAGCCAGACAGGGCCCAATCAGCCCCAGCATTTT.

The chain joins TRBV30 to TRBJ2-1; D is ambiguous. There are 13 residues in the CDR3. Trimming removed 2 bases at V and 6 bases at J, with 11 bases between. Germline V gene sequence: CDR1 GTSNPN, CDR2 SVGIG (reference sequence). The CDR3 is CAWSSQMFNEQFF. In DNA form, the CDR3 reads TGTGCCTGGAGTTCCCAGATGTTCAATGAGCAGTTCTTC.

For the CDR3, the DNA is TGCGCCAGCAGCTCTGGACAGGGAGGTCTGGAGACCCAGTACTTC. Translating gives CASSSGQGGLETQYF. This rearrangement joins TRBV5-1 to TRBJ2-5; 8 bases fit TRBD1. Germline V gives CDR1 SGHRS, CDR2 YFSETQ. The CDR3 contains 15 residues. Unmatched junction bases numbered 9, after V lost 3 bases and J lost 5 bases.

The V gene is TRBV5-1, the J gene TRBJ2-1, with TRBD2 identical over 9 bases. This CDR3 is built from 14 residues. The germline CDR1 and CDR2 sequences are SGHRS and YFSETQ. The trim removed 0 bases at V and 6 bases at J, leaving 1 base unmatched. This CDR3 reads CASSLELAGNEQFF. The CDR3 nucleotides read TGCGCCAGCAGCTTGGAACTAGCGGGCAATGAGCAGTTCTTC. Looking up the rest from reference TRBV5-1 and TRBJ2-1 gives the full variable domain: KAGVTQTPRYLIKTRGQQVTLSCSPISGHRSVSWYQQTPGQGLQFLFEYFSETQRNKGNFPGRFSGRQFSNSRSEMNVSTLELGDSALYLCASSLELAGNEQFFGPGTRLTVL.

This rearrangement joins TRBV6-7 to TRBJ2-7, with 7 bases identical to TRBD1. TRBV6-7 is an ORF, and what it does is uncertain. The CDR3 spans 14 residues. V dropped 4 bases and J dropped 3; count of bases not matched to a gene: 6. The CDR3 region is CASSSGTVCYEQYV. The DNA of the CDR3 is TGTGCCAGCAGTTCCGGGACAGTTTGCTACGAGCAGTACGTC.

The count of this clone is one. This chain connects TRBV18 to TRBJ2-5, with 7 positions matching TRBD1. Germline V gives CDR1 KGHSH, CDR2 LQKENI. V shed 5 bases and J 9 bases; nucleotides not matched to a gene: 15. The CDR3 covers 15 residues. CDR3 loop: CASSAFGTDPKAQYF. For the CDR3, the DNA is TGTGCCAGCTCAGCCTTCGGGACAGATCCTAAGGCCCAGTACTTC.

This clone has a handful of counts. The V call is TRBV19, the J call TRBJ2-7, with 15 bases fitting TRBD2. CDR1 LNHDA and CDR2 SQIVND come from the germline V gene (reference sequence). The V and J ends lost 1 base and 12 bases, in that order; junction bases with no gene match: 16. The CDR3 covers 18 residues. The CDR3 loop is CASSIGTLTGLAGGPAYV. In DNA, the CDR3 is TGTGCCAGTAGTATAGGGACACTTACCGGACTAGCGGGAGGGCCGGCGTACGTC.

The gene calls are TRBV25-1 and TRBJ2-7; 7 bases are a match to TRBD1. The CDR3 has 15 amino acids. J was trimmed by 7 bases and V by 2 bases; bases with no gene match: 11. The germline gives CDR1 MGHDK, CDR2 SYGVNS. DNA for the CDR3: TGTGCCAGCAGTGAAGACAGGGTGGTAGACGGGGAGCAGTACGTC. Residues: CASSEDRVVDGEQYV.

This clone occurred once. The chain links TRBV24-1 to TRBJ2-4; D may be TRBD1 (5 bases). CDR3 length: 15 residues. CDR1 is KGHDR and CDR2 is SFDVKD in the germline V gene. With 5 bases removed from V and 2 bases from J, the gap between germline ends came to 12 bases. The CDR3 sequence is CATSGGQGSKNIQYF. CDR3 DNA: TGTGCCACCAGTGGGGGCCAGGGTTCCAAAAACATTCAGTACTTC.

The count of this clone is one. The chain carries TRBV23-1 and TRBJ2-2, with a possible D match to TRBD1 (6 bases). TRBV23-1 is noted as an ORF with a role that remains uncertain. CDR3 size: 16 residues. V lost 4 bases, J lost 0 bases, and 12 bases lay in between. The CDR3 nucleotides read TGCGCCAGCAGTCGAGTCGGACAGACGAACACCGGGGAGCTGTTTTTT. Amino acid sequence: CASSRVGQTNTGELFF.

The chain links TRBV29-1 to TRBJ1-1, with D tentatively TRBD1 (6 bases). CDR3 length equals 14 residues. Deletions cut 6 bases from V and 0 bases from J, with 14 bases between. Per germline, CDR1 SQVTM and CDR2 ANQGSEA. The CDR3 DNA follows: TGCAGCGTAGCTCCGGGACACTTGAACACTGAAGCTTTCTTT. Translating gives CSVAPGHLNTEAFF.

The chain combines TRBV9 with TRBJ2-1, with 11 bases identical to TRBD2. From germline, CDR1 is SGDLS and CDR2 YYNGEE. This CDR3 contains 16 residues. V lost 0 bases, J lost 5 bases, and 4 bases stayed unmatched. In DNA form, the CDR3 reads TGTGCCAGCAGCGTAGAACTAGCGGGAGTGAACAATGAGCAGTTCTTC. Amino acid sequence: CASSVELAGVNNEQFF.

In nucleotides, the CDR3 is TGTGCCAGCATCGGACAGGGTCTTGGCTACACCTTC. Protein product: CASIGQGLGYTF. J is TRBJ1-2 and V is TRBV2; TRBD1 aligns across 8 bases. CDR1 is SNHLY, CDR2 FYNNEI, per germline. V trimming: 7 bases; J trimming: 7 bases; junction bases outside the gene matches: 5. The CDR3 sequence is 12 residues long.